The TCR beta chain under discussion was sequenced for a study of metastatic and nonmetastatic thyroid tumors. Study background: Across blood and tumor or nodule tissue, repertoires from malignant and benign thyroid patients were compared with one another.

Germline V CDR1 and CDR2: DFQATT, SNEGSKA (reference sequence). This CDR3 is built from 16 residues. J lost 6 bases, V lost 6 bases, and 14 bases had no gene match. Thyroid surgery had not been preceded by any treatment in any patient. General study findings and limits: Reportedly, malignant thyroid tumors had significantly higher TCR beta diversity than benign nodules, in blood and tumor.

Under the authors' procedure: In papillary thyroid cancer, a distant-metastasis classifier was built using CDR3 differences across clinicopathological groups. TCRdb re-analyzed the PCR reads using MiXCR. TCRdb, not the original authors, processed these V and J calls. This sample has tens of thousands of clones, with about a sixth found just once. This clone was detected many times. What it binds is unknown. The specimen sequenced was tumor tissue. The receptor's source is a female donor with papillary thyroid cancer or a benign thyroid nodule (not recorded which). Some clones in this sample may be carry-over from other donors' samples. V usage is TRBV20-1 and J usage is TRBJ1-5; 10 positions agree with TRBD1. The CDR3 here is CSARGLTGGSSQPQHF. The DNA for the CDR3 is TGCAGTGCCAGGGGTTTGACAGGGGGCTCGAGTCAGCCCCAGCATTTT.